The clone carrying this T cell receptor beta chain was observed at least ten times. Time point: newly diagnosed GD, antithyroid drugs for less than 3 months. PBMCs provided the RNA from which the TCR library was made. For TCR beta, libraries came from iRepertoire HTBI primers and Arm-PCR of CDR3 regions. TCRdb processed the multiplex PCR reads anew with MiXCR; each CDR3 protein has one entry. The profile shows about 420,000 distinct CDR3 sequences, 16% of them singletons. These data come from a study of regulatory T cells in long-lasting Graves disease. V was pared by 5 bases and J by 3 bases, with 10 bases between. Germline CDR1 and CDR2: SGHTA and FQGNSA. CDR3 size: 13 residues. A further study also used this sample, focusing on T cells in Graves' hyperthyroidism and ophthalmopathy.

J is TRBJ2-5 and V is TRBV7-2; D may be TRBD2 (6 bases). The sequences come from peripheral blood mononuclear cells (PBMCs), collected at new diagnosis, from a patient treated with antithyroid drugs. This receptor was obtained from a woman younger than 35 with Graves disease. This CDR3 reads CASSPSGEETQYF. For the CDR3, the DNA is TGTGCCAGCAGCCCATCGGGGGAAGAGACCCAGTACTTC.